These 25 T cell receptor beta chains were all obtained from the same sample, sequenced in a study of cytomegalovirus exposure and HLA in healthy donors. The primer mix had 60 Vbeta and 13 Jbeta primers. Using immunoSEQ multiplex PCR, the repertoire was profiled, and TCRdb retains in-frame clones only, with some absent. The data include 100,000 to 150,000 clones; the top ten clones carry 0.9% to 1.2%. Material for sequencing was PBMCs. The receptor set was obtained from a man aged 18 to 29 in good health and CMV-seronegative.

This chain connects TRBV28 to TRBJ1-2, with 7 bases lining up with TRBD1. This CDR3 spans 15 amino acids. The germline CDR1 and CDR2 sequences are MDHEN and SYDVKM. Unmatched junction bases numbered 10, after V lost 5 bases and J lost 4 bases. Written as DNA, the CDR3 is TGTGCCAGCAGTGGGGTAGAGGGGGCAGTCTATGGCTACACCTTC. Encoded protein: CASSGVEGAVYGYTF.

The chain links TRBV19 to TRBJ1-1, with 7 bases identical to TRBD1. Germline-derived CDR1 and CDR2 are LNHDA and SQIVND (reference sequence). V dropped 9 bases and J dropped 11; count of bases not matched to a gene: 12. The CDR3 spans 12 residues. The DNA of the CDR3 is TGTGCCAGCCGCGGACGGACAGGTGGGGCTTTCTTT. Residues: CASRGRTGGAFF.

CDR3 bases: TGCGCCAGCAGTCATACCGGAGAGACTAGCAAGGATACGCAGTATTTT. Translated, it gives CASSHTGETSKDTQYF. The chain uses TRBV5-1 and TRBJ2-3; the match to TRBD2 covers 7 bases. The CDR3 sequence is 16 residues long. The germline V gene has CDR1 SGHRS and CDR2 YFSETQ. Unmatched junction bases numbered 15, after V lost 5 bases and J lost 6 bases.

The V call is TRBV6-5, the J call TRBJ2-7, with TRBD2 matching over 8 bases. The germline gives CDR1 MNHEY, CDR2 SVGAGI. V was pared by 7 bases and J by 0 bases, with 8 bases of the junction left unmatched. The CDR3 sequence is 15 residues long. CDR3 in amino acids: CASTPPGGGSYEQYF. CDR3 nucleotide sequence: TGTGCCAGCACCCCACCGGGAGGGGGCTCCTACGAGCAGTACTTC.

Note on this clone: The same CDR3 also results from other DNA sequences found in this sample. CDR3 residues: CASCANPGQGERVTNEKLFF. CDR3 DNA sequence: TGCGCCAGCTGCGCTAATCCGGGACAGGGGGAAAGAGTAACTAATGAAAAACTGTTTTTT. The chain links TRBV5-1 to TRBJ1-4, with 11 bases matching TRBD1. The CDR3 totals 20 residues. Losses at the gene ends were 7 bases for V and 1 base for J; bases not matched to a gene: 18. The germline CDR1 and CDR2 sequences are SGHRS and YFSETQ.

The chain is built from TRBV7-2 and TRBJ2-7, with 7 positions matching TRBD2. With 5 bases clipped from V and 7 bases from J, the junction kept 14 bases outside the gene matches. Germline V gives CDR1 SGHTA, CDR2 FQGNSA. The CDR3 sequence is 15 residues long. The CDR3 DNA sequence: TGTGCCAGCAGCAAATCGGGGGGTCGGCTCGGGGAGCAGTACTTC. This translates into CASSKSGGRLGEQYF.

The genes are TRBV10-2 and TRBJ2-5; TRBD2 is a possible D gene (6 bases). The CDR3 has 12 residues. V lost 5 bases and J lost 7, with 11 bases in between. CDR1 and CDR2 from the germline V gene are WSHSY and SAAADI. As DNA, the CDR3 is TGCGCCAGCAGTCCACAAGCGGGGACCCAGTACTTC. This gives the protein CASSPQAGTQYF.

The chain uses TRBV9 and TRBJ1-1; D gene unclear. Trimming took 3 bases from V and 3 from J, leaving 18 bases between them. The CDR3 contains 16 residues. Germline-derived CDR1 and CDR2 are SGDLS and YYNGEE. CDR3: CASSAVVAGIYTEAFF. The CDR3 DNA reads TGTGCCAGCAGCGCCGTAGTGGCGGGGATCTACACTGAAGCTTTCTTT.

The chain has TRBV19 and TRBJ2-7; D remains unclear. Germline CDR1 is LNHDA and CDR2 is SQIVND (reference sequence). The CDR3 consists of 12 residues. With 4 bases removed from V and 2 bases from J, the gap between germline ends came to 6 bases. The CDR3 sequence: CASSTTPYEQYF. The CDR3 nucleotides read TGTGCCAGTAGTACAACTCCCTACGAGCAGTACTTC. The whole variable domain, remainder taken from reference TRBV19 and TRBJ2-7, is DGGITQSPKYLFRKEGQNVTLSCEQNLNHDAMYWYRQDPGQGLRLIYYSQIVNDFQKGDIAEGYSVSREKKESFPLTVTSAQKNPTAFYLCASSTTPYEQYFGPGTRLTVT.

CDR3 region: CASSQASGTSGGTDTQYF. CDR3 nucleotides: TGCGCCAGCAGCCAAGCATCAGGGACTAGCGGGGGCACAGATACGCAGTATTTT. The J gene is TRBJ2-3, the V gene TRBV5-1, with TRBD2 matching 13 bases. Germline-derived CDR1 and CDR2 are SGHRS and YFSETQ. CDR3 length: 18 amino acids. J was trimmed by 1 base and V by 4 bases; bases with no gene match: 9.

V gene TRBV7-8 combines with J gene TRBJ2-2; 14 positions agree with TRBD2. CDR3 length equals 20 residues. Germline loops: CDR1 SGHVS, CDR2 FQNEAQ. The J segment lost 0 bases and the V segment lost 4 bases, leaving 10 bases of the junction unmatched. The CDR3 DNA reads TGTGCCAGCAGCTCGCGAACGGGACTAGCGGGGGTAACGAACACCGGGGAGCTGTTTTTT. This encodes CASSSRTGLAGVTNTGELFF.

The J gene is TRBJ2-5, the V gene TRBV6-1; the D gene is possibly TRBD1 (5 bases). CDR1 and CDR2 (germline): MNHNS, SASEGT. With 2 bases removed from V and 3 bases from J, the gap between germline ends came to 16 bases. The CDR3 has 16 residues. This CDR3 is CASSERRQDIKETQYF. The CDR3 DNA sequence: TGTGCCAGCAGTGAACGACGCCAGGACATCAAAGAGACCCAGTACTTC.

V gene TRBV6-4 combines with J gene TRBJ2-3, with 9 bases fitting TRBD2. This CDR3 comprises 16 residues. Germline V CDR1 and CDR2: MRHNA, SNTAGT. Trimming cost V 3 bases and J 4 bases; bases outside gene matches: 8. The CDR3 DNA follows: TGTGCCAGCAGTGAAGGTGGGCTAGCGGGATCAGATACGCAGTATTTT. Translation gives CASSEGGLAGSDTQYF.

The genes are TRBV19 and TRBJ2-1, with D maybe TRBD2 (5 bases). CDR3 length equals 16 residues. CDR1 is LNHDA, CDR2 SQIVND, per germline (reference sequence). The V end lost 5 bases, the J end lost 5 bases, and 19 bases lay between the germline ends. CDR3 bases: TGTGCCAGTAGTGGGCGGGCAGCGGCAAAGAACAATGAGCAGTTCTTC. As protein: CASSGRAAAKNNEQFF.

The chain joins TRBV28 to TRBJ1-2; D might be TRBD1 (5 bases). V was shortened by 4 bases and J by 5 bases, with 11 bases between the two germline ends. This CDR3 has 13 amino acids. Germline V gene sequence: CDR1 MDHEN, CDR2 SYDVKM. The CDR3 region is CASSSPGRYGYTF. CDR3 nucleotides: TGTGCCAGCAGTTCTCCAGGGAGGTATGGCTACACCTTC.

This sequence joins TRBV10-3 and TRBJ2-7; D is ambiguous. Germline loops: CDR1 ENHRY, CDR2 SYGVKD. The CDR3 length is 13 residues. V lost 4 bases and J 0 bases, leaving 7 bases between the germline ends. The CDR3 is CAISVRDSYEQYF. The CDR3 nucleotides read TGTGCCATCAGTGTGCGCGACTCCTACGAGCAGTACTTC.

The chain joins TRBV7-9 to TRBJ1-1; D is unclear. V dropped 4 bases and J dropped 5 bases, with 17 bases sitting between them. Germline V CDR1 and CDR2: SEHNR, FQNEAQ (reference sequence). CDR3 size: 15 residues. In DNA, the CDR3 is TGTGCCAGCAGCTGGTTACATGAAGGGAGGACTGAAGCTTTCTTT. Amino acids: CASSWLHEGRTEAFF.

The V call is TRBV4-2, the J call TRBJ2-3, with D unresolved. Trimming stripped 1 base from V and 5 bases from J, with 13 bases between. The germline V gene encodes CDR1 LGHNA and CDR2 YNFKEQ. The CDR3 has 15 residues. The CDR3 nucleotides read TGTGCCAGCAGCCAAGCCTCGCAGGTAGGAGATACGCAGTATTTT. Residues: CASSQASQVGDTQYF.

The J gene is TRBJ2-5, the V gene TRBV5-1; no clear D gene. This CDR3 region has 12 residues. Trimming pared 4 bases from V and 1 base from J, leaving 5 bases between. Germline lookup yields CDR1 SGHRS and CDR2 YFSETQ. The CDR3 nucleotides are TGCGCCAGCAGCATCTCCCAAGAGACCCAGTACTTC. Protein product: CASSISQETQYF.

The chain's CDR3 is CASSIDGGTSRGLYGYTF. CDR3 nucleotides: TGTGCCAGTAGTATCGATGGTGGGACCTCCAGGGGCCTTTATGGCTACACCTTC. The chain uses TRBV19 and TRBJ1-2; possibly TRBD1 for D (6 bases). The V gene's germline CDR1 is LNHDA and CDR2 SQIVND (reference sequence). This CDR3 region has 18 residues. V was cut by 3 bases and J by 5 bases, with 25 bases left in between. Together with reference TRBV19 and TRBJ1-2, the CDR3 gives the full variable domain: DGGITQSPKYLFRKEGQNVTLSCEQNLNHDAMYWYRQDPGQGLRLIYYSQIVNDFQKGDIAEGYSVSREKKESFPLTVTSAQKNPTAFYLCASSIDGGTSRGLYGYTFGSGTRLTVV.

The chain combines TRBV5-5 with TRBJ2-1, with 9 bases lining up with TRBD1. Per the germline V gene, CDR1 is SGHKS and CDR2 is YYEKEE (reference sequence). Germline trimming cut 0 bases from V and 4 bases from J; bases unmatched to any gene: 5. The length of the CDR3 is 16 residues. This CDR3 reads CASSLEVGQGYNEQFF. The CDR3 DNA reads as TGTGCCAGCAGCTTGGAGGTGGGACAGGGTTACAATGAGCAGTTCTTC. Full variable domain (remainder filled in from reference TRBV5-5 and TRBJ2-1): DAGVTQSPTHLIKTRGQQVTLRCSPISGHKSVSWYQQVLGQGPQFIFQYYEKEERGRGNFPDRFSARQFPNYSSELNVNALLLGDSALYLCASSLEVGQGYNEQFFGPGTRLTVL.

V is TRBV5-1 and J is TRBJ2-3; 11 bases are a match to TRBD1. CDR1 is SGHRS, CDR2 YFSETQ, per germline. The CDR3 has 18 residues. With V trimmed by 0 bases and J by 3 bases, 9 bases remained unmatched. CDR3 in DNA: TGCGCCAGCAGCTTGGGGGGATGGACAGGGGGCGCGACAGATACGCAGTATTTT. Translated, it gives CASSLGGWTGGATDTQYF.

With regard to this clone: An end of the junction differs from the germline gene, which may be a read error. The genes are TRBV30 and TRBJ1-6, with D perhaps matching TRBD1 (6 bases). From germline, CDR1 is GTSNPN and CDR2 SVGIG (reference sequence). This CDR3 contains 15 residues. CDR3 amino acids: CAGSTDSRVNSPLHF. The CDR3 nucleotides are TGTGCCGGGAGTACGGACAGCCGCGTTAATTCACCCCTCCACTTT.

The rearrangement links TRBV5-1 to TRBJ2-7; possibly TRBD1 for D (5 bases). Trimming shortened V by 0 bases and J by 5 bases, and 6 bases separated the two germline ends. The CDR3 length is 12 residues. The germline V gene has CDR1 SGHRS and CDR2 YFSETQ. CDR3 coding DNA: TGCGCCAGCAGCTTGGAAGGGGACGAGCAGTACTTC. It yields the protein CASSLEGDEQYF.

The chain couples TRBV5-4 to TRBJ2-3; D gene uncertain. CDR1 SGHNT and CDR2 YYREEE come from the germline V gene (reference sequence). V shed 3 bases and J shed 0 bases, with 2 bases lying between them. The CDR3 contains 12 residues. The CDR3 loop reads CASSSSTDTQYF. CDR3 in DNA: TGTGCCAGCAGCTCTAGCACAGATACGCAGTATTTT.